Sequencing of this T cell receptor (beta chain) was carried out in a study of lymphopenia after photon versus proton radiotherapy. Findings and caveats of the study: A bigger post-nadir fall in TCR diversity correlated inversely with survival time in deceased patients.

On this clone: Its target is not known.

In germline, CDR1 is SNHLY, CDR2 FYNNEI. Deletions cut 4 bases from V and 2 bases from J, with 8 bases between. CDR3 length equals 13 residues. Clones were sequenced by immunoSEQ multiplex PCR, and TCRdb holds only the in-frame ones, with some missing. The table shows about 160,000 clones, with about nine tenths occurring only once. This receptor was taken from a man in his fifties or sixties with gastric cancer. This material consisted of peripheral blood, taken from a patient treated with photon-based radiotherapy. The rearrangement links TRBV2 to TRBJ1-1; D call uncertain. The chain's CDR3 is CASSGPSNTEAFF. The CDR3 DNA reads TGTGCCAGCAGTGGACCGAGTAACACTGAAGCTTTCTTT. The complete variable domain, with remaining parts taken from reference TRBV2 and TRBJ1-1, reads EPEVTQTPSHQVTQMGQEVILRCVPISNHLYFYWYRQILGQKVEFLVSFYNNEISEKSEIFDDQFSVERPDGSNFTLKIRSTKLEDSAMYFCASSGPSNTEAFFGQGTRLTVV.